These 4 T cell receptor beta chains came from one sample sequenced in a study of T-cell reconstitution after alpha-beta-depleted transplantation in children. TCRbeta library preparation incorporated unique molecular identifiers. TCRdb recomputed calls from the PCR reads with MiXCR, one row per CDR3 protein. The sample carries about 270,000 distinct CDR3 sequences, nearly 10% recorded once. The material sequenced was PBMCs from the stem cell graft donor, taken from the stem cell graft. Source of these receptors: a human donor who donated a stem cell graft to a child with SCID.

At least ten counts were recorded for this clonotype. The gene calls are TRBV12-3 or TRBV12-4 and TRBJ2-1; maybe TRBD2 (6 bases). The CDR3 is made up of 15 amino acids. V gave up 5 bases and J gave up 4 bases, with 15 bases separating them. CDR3 DNA sequence: TGTGCCAGCAGTCCGACGGGACTTACGTACAATGAGCAGTTCTTC. Its translation is CASSPTGLTYNEQFF.

This clonotype was seen many times. The rearrangement links TRBV3-1 to TRBJ2-5; no firm D call. This CDR3 is 11 amino acids long. Trimming shortened V by 4 bases and J by 5 bases, and 5 bases separated the two germline ends. Germline values: CDR1 LGHDT, CDR2 YNNKEL (reference sequence). CDR3 nucleotides: TGTGCCAGCAGCCCAGATGAGACCCAGTACTTC. It translates to CASSPDETQYF.

V and J are TRBV29-1 and TRBJ2-3; TRBD2 agrees at 13 bases. The V gene's germline CDR1 is SQVTM and CDR2 ANQGSEA. The ends lost 4 bases at V and 2 bases at J; junction bases unmatched: 3. CDR3 length: 15 amino acids. CDR3 coding DNA: TGCAGCGTTGTCGGACTAGCGGGGGCCACAGATACGCAGTATTTT. Its protein product is CSVVGLAGATDTQYF.

The V gene is TRBV20-1, the J gene TRBJ1-3; the match to TRBD1 covers 9 bases. The CDR3 contains 15 residues. Germline CDR1 reads DFQATT; CDR2 reads SNEGSKA (reference sequence). Losses at the gene ends were 2 bases for V and 4 bases for J; bases not matched to a gene: 6. CDR3 in amino acids: CSARPTGTGGNTIYF. The DNA of the CDR3 is TGCAGTGCTAGACCGACCGGGACAGGGGGAAACACCATATATTTT.